A selection of T cell receptor beta chains follows, all from one sample in a study of blood T cell repertoires in COVID-19. Method: immunoSEQ multiplex PCR; TCRdb's copy keeps in-frame clones and lacks some. The sample has some 270,000 clones; around 86% are singletons. Sample: peripheral blood. These receptors all stem from an elderly woman with COVID-19, enrolled during active disease. The CDR3 runs from the conserved cysteine through the conserved F or W. Each record gives: J gene, clone size, D gene, V gene, CDR3 protein, CDR3 DNA. The D gene is left open where the match is weak. Only some rows state a clone size, as once, few, many or a class for expanded clones.

TRBJ2-1,NA,NA,TRBV5-4,CASSPLMRDEQFF,TGTGCCAGCAGCCCTTTAATGCGCGATGAGCAGTTCTTC
TRBJ1-2,few,NA,TRBV5-6,CASSLSGTNYGYTF,TGTGCCAGCAGCTTGTCCGGTACTAACTATGGCTACACCTTC
TRBJ2-1,NA,TRBD2,TRBV7-2,CASSLKGTSGGVLFNEQFF,TGTGCCAGCAGCTTAAAGGGGACTAGCGGGGGGGTCCTGTTCAATGAGCAGTTCTTC
TRBJ1-1,once,NA,TRBV11-2,CASSLGGLGAFF,TGTGCCAGCAGCTTAGGAGGGCTTGGAGCTTTCTTT
TRBJ2-6,NA,NA,TRBV19,CASKRERSGANVLTF,TGTGCCAGTAAGAGGGAACGGTCTGGGGCCAACGTCCTGACTTTC
TRBJ1-5,NA,NA,TRBV7-9,CASSFTESNQPQHF,TGTGCCAGCAGCTTCACAGAAAGCAATCAGCCCCAGCATTTT
TRBJ1-3,NA,TRBD1,TRBV2,CASSGTGVGNTIYF,TGTGCCAGCAGCGGTACAGGGGTCGGAAACACCATATATTTT
TRBJ2-1,NA,TRBD2,TRBV2,CASSVRGGYNEQFF,TGTGCCAGCAGTGTGCGGGGGGGGTACAATGAGCAGTTCTTC
TRBJ1-5,NA,TRBD1,TRBV6-5,CASRQGTGSNQPQHF,TGTGCCAGCAGGCAAGGGACAGGTAGCAATCAGCCCCAGCATTTT
TRBJ1-4,few,NA,TRBV4-1,CASSRPQDGTNEKLFF,TGCGCCAGCAGCCGCCCACAGGACGGAACTAATGAAAAACTGTTTTTT
TRBJ1-5,NA,NA,TRBV5-8,CASSLWQGVGNQPQHF,TGTGCCAGCAGCTTGTGGCAGGGCGTAGGTAATCAGCCCCAGCATTTT
TRBJ1-5,NA,NA,TRBV7-2,CASSLISRGNQPQHF,TGTGCCAGCAGCTTAATATCCAGGGGTAATCAGCCCCAGCATTTT
TRBJ1-1,NA,NA,TRBV6-5,CASRVNTEAFF,TGTGCCAGTCGAGTGAACACTGAAGCTTTCTTT
TRBJ1-6,NA,NA,TRBV11-1,CASSRSDNSPLHF,TGTGCCAGCAGCCGTTCGGATAATTCACCCCTCCACTTT
TRBJ1-2,few,NA,TRBV7-8,CASSATDSGPYGYTF,TGTGCCAGCAGCGCCACGGACAGCGGCCCCTATGGCTACACCTTC
TRBJ2-3,NA,NA,TRBV5-1,CASSLSLSDTQYF,TGCGCCAGCAGCTTGAGCCTTTCAGATACGCAGTATTTT
TRBJ1-5,once,TRBD1,TRBV19,CASTGTGDYQPQHF,TGTGCCAGTACGGGGACAGGGGATTATCAGCCCCAGCATTTT
TRBJ1-1,NA,NA,TRBV6-5,CASSFGGYTEAFF,TGTGCCAGCAGTTTTGGGGGGTACACTGAAGCTTTCTTT
TRBJ1-2,NA,TRBD1,TRBV3-1/TRBV3-2,CASSQVGTGNNYGYTF,TGTGCCAGCAGCCAAGTGGGGACAGGGAATAACTATGGCTACACCTTC
TRBJ2-3,NA,NA,TRBV7-9,CASSLGGQGTDTQYF,TGTGCCAGCAGCTTAGGAGGCCAGGGGACAGATACGCAGTATTTT
TRBJ2-1,few,NA,TRBV6-4,CASSILEGNEQFF,TGTGCCAGCTCCATCCTGGAGGGGAATGAGCAGTTCTTC
TRBJ2-1,NA,NA,TRBV7-2,CASRESHGSYNEQFF,TGTGCCAGCAGGGAGTCCCACGGCTCCTACAATGAGCAGTTCTTC
TRBJ1-2,NA,TRBD1,TRBV24-1,CATSDPPGQEVFGYTF,TGTGCCACCAGTGACCCTCCCGGACAGGAGGTTTTTGGCTACACCTTC
TRBJ1-2,NA,NA,TRBV9,CASSAGINYGYTF,TGTGCCAGCAGCGCCGGTATCAACTATGGCTACACCTTC
TRBJ2-1,NA,TRBD1,TRBV7-8,CASSSRDRGVLPFF,TGTGCCAGCAGCTCACGGGACAGGGGTGTGTTGCCGTTCTTC
TRBJ1-1,few,NA,TRBV7-2,CASSLGRSFEAFF,TGTGCCAGCAGCTTAGGTCGTTCCTTTGAAGCTTTCTTT
TRBJ2-5,NA,NA,TRBV18,CASSPTLVETQYF,TGTGCCAGCTCACCAACCTTAGTAGAGACCCAGTACTTC
TRBJ2-5,NA,NA,TRBV18,CASSRDIKETQYF,TGTGCCAGCTCCCGTGACATAAAAGAGACCCAGTACTTC
TRBJ2-2,NA,TRBD1,TRBV5-1,CASSSTGTGTTGELFF,TGCGCCAGCAGCTCCACCGGGACAGGGACCACCGGGGAGCTGTTTTTT
TRBJ2-2,once,TRBD2,TRBV2,CASSRSGVDTGELFF,TGTGCCAGCAGTCGTAGCGGGGTTGACACCGGGGAGCTGTTTTTT
TRBJ1-4,NA,TRBD1,TRBV5-1,CASSSGTGGVEKLFF,TGCGCCAGCAGCTCAGGGACAGGGGGCGTAGAAAAACTGTTTTTT
TRBJ2-7,NA,NA,TRBV28,CASSLLRVVPYF,TGTGCCAGCAGTCTCTTGCGGGTAGTCCCGTACTTC
TRBJ2-3,NA,NA,TRBV6-6,CASSREFTDTQYF,TGTGCCAGCAGTAGAGAGTTCACAGATACGCAGTATTTT
TRBJ2-5,NA,TRBD1,TRBV11-2,CASSIGTAEQETQYF,TGTGCCAGCAGCATTGGGACAGCCGAACAAGAGACCCAGTACTTC
TRBJ1-2,NA,TRBD1,TRBV9,CASSADAGQTYGYTF,TGTGCCAGCAGCGCCGACGCGGGACAGACTTATGGCTACACCTTC
TRBJ1-1,once,NA,TRBV6-2/TRBV6-3,CASSYLQGSTEAFF,TGTGCCAGCAGTTACCTCCAGGGGAGCACTGAAGCTTTCTTT
TRBJ1-2,NA,TRBD1,TRBV28,CASLGTANYGYTF,TGTGCCAGCCTCGGGACAGCGAACTATGGCTACACCTTC
TRBJ2-1,once,TRBD1,TRBV5-1,CASSLDVRQGDEQFF,TGCGCCAGCAGCTTGGATGTTCGACAGGGCGATGAGCAGTTCTTC
TRBJ2-5,NA,NA,TRBV12-3/TRBV12-4,CASSPRETQYF,TGTGCCAGCAGTCCCAGAGAGACCCAGTACTTC
TRBJ2-3,NA,TRBD2,TRBV4-3,CASSQGLAGGLQYF,TGCGCCAGCAGCCAAGGACTAGCGGGGGGTTTACAGTATTTT
TRBJ2-4,NA,TRBD1,TRBV10-3,CATSGQGNLAKNIQYF,TGTGCCACCTCGGGACAGGGAAATCTAGCCAAAAACATTCAGTACTTC
TRBJ2-1,NA,TRBD2,TRBV6-5,CASSPLLTSDEQFF,TGTGCCAGCAGTCCACTCCTCACTAGCGATGAGCAGTTCTTC
TRBJ2-7,once,TRBD1,TRBV18,CASSRDRADEQYF,TGTGCCAGCTCAAGGGACAGGGCGGACGAGCAGTACTTC
TRBJ2-3,NA,TRBD1,TRBV6-4,CASSDLGQGSDTQYF,TGTGCCAGCAGTGACCTGGGACAGGGGTCAGATACGCAGTATTTT